This passage covers 28 T cell receptor beta chains from one sample sequenced in a study of siplizumab effects on memory and regulatory T cells. This table comes from immunoSEQ multiplex PCR, and its TCRdb copy is limited to in-frame clones, with some not included. The repertoire has tens of thousands of clones, approximately 97% of them found once; the top ten carry 0.85% to 1.4%. The sequenced sample consisted of naive CD8+ T cells sorted from blood. These receptors all stem from a human donor in good health.

A single count supports this clone. The chain carries TRBV7-2 and TRBJ2-1, with 7 bases matching TRBD1. V trimming: 3 bases; J trimming: 3 bases; junction bases outside the gene matches: 2. Germline CDR1 reads SGHTA; CDR2 reads FQGNSA. This CDR3 region has 14 residues. In DNA, the CDR3 is TGTGCCAGCAGCTTCGGGACAGACTACAATGAGCAGTTCTTC. Protein product: CASSFGTDYNEQFF.

This clone was picked up one time. The chain is built from TRBV6-5 and TRBJ2-1, with 9 bases that match TRBD2. Trimming removed 3 bases from V and 6 bases from J; junction bases left unmatched: 6. Germline assignment: CDR1 MNHEY and CDR2 SVGAGI. The CDR3 is 15 amino acids. CDR3 bases: TGTGCCAGCAGTTATACCGCGGGAGGGCCCAATGAGCAGTTCTTC. Residues: CASSYTAGGPNEQFF.

In DNA, the CDR3 is TGTGCCACCACTAGCCCAAGCACCGGGGAGCTGTTTTTT. It encodes CATTSPSTGELFF. This rearrangement joins TRBV7-2 to TRBJ2-2, with D possibly TRBD2 on 6 matching bases. CDR3 length: 13 residues. CDR1 SGHTA and CDR2 FQGNSA come from the germline V gene. The V gene lost 10 bases and the J gene lost 4 bases, with 13 bases spanning the gap.

The count of this clone is one. The genes are TRBV7-8 and TRBJ2-5; 8 nucleotides align to TRBD1. The DNA end is a closer match to TRBJ2-7, so the J assignment may be wrong. The germline V gene has CDR1 SGHVS and CDR2 FQNEAQ. The CDR3 sequence is 15 residues long. The chain's CDR3 is CASSIPRQGINEQYF. The CDR3 coding sequence is TGTGCCAGCAGCATTCCGAGACAGGGGATAAACGAGCAGTACTTC.

This sequence joins TRBV2 and TRBJ2-1; D remains ambiguous. The CDR3 covers 11 residues. Per the germline V gene, CDR1 is SNHLY and CDR2 is FYNNEI. With 5 bases removed from V and 6 bases from J, the gap between germline ends came to 5 bases. The CDR3 loop is CASSMPNEQFF. CDR3 sequence (DNA): TGTGCCAGCAGTATGCCCAATGAGCAGTTCTTC. Full variable domain (missing parts from reference TRBV2 and TRBJ2-1): EPEVTQTPSHQVTQMGQEVILRCVPISNHLYFYWYRQILGQKVEFLVSFYNNEISEKSEIFDDQFSVERPDGSNFTLKIRSTKLEDSAMYFCASSMPNEQFFGPGTRLTVL.

The chain links TRBV29-1 to TRBJ1-3, with D hard to call. The CDR3 loop spans 11 amino acids. In germline, CDR1 is SQVTM, CDR2 ANQGSEA. V was cut by 2 bases and J by 9 bases, with 8 bases left in between. CDR3 DNA: TGCAGCGTTGAATGGCTGGGCACCATATATTTT. Amino acids: CSVEWLGTIYF.

The gene calls are TRBV9 and TRBJ2-1; a weak D match, TRBD2 (5 bases). The CDR3 is 15 residues long. V lost 0 bases and J 6 bases, leaving 13 bases between the germline ends. The germline gives CDR1 SGDLS, CDR2 YYNGEE. CDR3 residues: CASSVGGGPGNEQFF. In DNA, the CDR3 is TGTGCCAGCAGCGTAGGAGGAGGTCCCGGCAATGAGCAGTTCTTC.

The CDR3 coding sequence is TGTGCCAGCAGCGCATCTCCTCAGGGGGCTACTGAAGCTTTCTTT. It yields the protein CASSASPQGATEAFF. This sequence joins TRBV9 and TRBJ1-1; 8 bases agree with TRBD1. CDR1 and CDR2 (germline): SGDLS, YYNGEE. The CDR3 runs to 15 residues. J lost 5 bases, V lost 3 bases, and 9 bases had no gene match.

The rearrangement joins TRBV7-9 to TRBJ2-1; D possibly uses TRBD1 or TRBD2 (5 bases each). This CDR3 is built from 15 residues. Trimming stripped 0 bases from V and 4 bases from J, with 10 bases between. Germline lookup yields CDR1 SEHNR and CDR2 FQNEAQ (reference sequence). The CDR3 sequence is CASSLAGTLYNEQFF. The CDR3 DNA sequence: TGTGCCAGCAGCTTAGCCGGGACGCTTTACAATGAGCAGTTCTTC.

This chain connects TRBV27 to TRBJ2-1; tentative D call: TRBD2 (6 bases). The CDR3 covers 13 residues. V gave up 0 bases and J gave up 8 bases, with 8 bases separating them. Per germline, CDR1 MNHEY and CDR2 SMNVEV (reference sequence). This CDR3 is CASSLSRGDEQFF. CDR3 DNA sequence: TGTGCCAGCAGTTTATCGCGGGGTGATGAGCAGTTCTTC.

CDR3 amino acids: CASSWGQGLNQPQHF. Here the CDR3 DNA reads TGTGCCAGCAGCTGGGGACAGGGCCTCAATCAGCCCCAGCATTTT. The chain links TRBV7-2 to TRBJ1-5; 9 bases are a match to TRBD1. The trim removed 4 bases at V and 3 bases at J, leaving 4 bases unmatched. The CDR3 length is 15 residues. Germline V CDR1 and CDR2: SGHTA, FQGNSA.

The V and J genes are TRBV7-9 and TRBJ1-5; no reliable D call. The CDR3 extends over 15 amino acids. Germline loops: CDR1 SEHNR, CDR2 FQNEAQ (reference sequence). The V end was cut by 1 base, the J end by 4 bases, with 11 bases between. CDR3 in amino acids: CASSLGLGLNQPQHF. The CDR3 DNA sequence: TGTGCCAGCAGCTTAGGGTTGGGGTTGAATCAGCCCCAGCATTTT. The variable domain in full, with the rest retrieved from reference TRBV7-9 and TRBJ1-5, is DTGVSQNPRHKITKRGQNVTFRCDPISEHNRLYWYRQTLGQGPEFLTYFQNEAQLEKSRLLSDRFSAERPKGSFSTLEIQRTEQGDSAMYLCASSLGLGLNQPQHFGDGTRLSIL.

The chain links TRBV7-9 to TRBJ1-4; 7 bases align to TRBD1. This CDR3 region has 12 residues. The germline V gene encodes CDR1 SEHNR and CDR2 FQNEAQ (reference sequence). The junction had 4 bases not matched to a gene; V was cut back by 5 bases and J by 10 bases. As DNA, the CDR3 is TGTGCCAGCAGCACCAGGGACAGAAAACTGTTTTTT. Protein: CASSTRDRKLFF. The entire variable domain, with the rest obtained from reference TRBV7-9 and TRBJ1-4, is as follows: DTGVSQNPRHKITKRGQNVTFRCDPISEHNRLYWYRQTLGQGPEFLTYFQNEAQLEKSRLLSDRFSAERPKGSFSTLEIQRTEQGDSAMYLCASSTRDRKLFFGSGTQLSVL.

DNA for the CDR3: TGTGCCACCCGAAGACTAGCGGGCAACCAAGAGACCCAGTACTTC. It codes for CATRRLAGNQETQYF. The chain combines TRBV28 with TRBJ2-5; TRBD2 matches at 10 bases. CDR3 length: 15 residues. Unmatched junction bases numbered 8, after V lost 10 bases and J lost 0 bases. Germline V gives CDR1 MDHEN, CDR2 SYDVKM.

This clone showed up just once. In DNA form, the CDR3 reads TGTGCCAGCAGCTTGGCAGGCGGGATGGGAGAGACCCAGTACTTC. As protein: CASSLAGGMGETQYF. The J gene is TRBJ2-5, the V gene TRBV5-6; a weak D match, TRBD2 (6 bases). With 0 bases removed from V and 4 bases from J, the gap between germline ends came to 13 bases. The germline V gene has CDR1 SGHDT and CDR2 YYEEEE. This CDR3 is 15 amino acids long.

The chain couples TRBV4-1 to TRBJ2-7; no clear D gene. Germline assignment: CDR1 MGHRA and CDR2 YSYEKL. The CDR3 totals 13 residues. Trimming removed 4 bases from V and 2 bases from J, with 9 bases in between. The CDR3 is CASSPADAYEQYF. In DNA, the CDR3 is TGCGCCAGCAGCCCGGCGGACGCCTACGAGCAGTACTTC.

The genes are TRBV9 and TRBJ2-3; 10 bases agree with TRBD2. Looked up from germline, CDR1 is SGDLS and CDR2 is YYNGEE. Trimming removed 3 bases from V and 7 bases from J; junction bases left unmatched: 14. The CDR3 extends over 17 amino acids. The CDR3 region is CASSEDETSGPINTQYF. The CDR3 DNA is TGTGCCAGCAGCGAAGATGAGACTAGCGGGCCAATTAATACGCAGTATTTT.

The chain is built from TRBV13 and TRBJ2-7; tentatively, D is TRBD1 (5 bases). V lost 5 bases, J lost 2 bases, and 16 bases lay in between. Germline V gene sequence: CDR1 PRHDT, CDR2 FYEKMQ (reference sequence). The CDR3 length is 15 residues. The CDR3, as DNA: TGTGCCAGCAGCCGCGTCCAGAAGGGGACCTACGAGCAGTACTTC. As protein: CASSRVQKGTYEQYF.

The V and J genes are TRBV20-1 and TRBJ1-1; D is ambiguous. CDR1 DFQATT and CDR2 SNEGSKA come from the germline V gene (reference sequence). V gave up 5 bases and J gave up 1 base, with 5 bases separating them. The CDR3 is made up of 11 amino acids. Here the CDR3 DNA reads TGCAGTGCTGGTGAGAACACTGAAGCTTTCTTT. Residues: CSAGENTEAFF.

V is TRBV10-1 and J is TRBJ2-1; D is perhaps TRBD2 (6 bases). V was trimmed by 1 base and J by 0 bases, leaving 13 bases between them. The germline V gene encodes CDR1 WNHNN and CDR2 SYGVQD (reference sequence). The CDR3 length is 17 residues. CDR3 sequence (DNA): TGCGCCAGCAGTGAGTTCCCTGGGGGAGGCTCCTACAATGAGCAGTTCTTC. Translating it yields CASSEFPGGGSYNEQFF.

The chain couples TRBV15 to TRBJ2-7; a possible D gene is TRBD2 (6 bases). Germline-derived CDR1 and CDR2 are LNHNV and YYDKDF (reference sequence). Trimming removed 8 bases from V and 4 bases from J, with 15 bases in between. This CDR3 is 13 amino acids long. The CDR3 DNA follows: TGTGCCACCTCTGAGGCTCTAGCGTACGAGCAGTACTTC. Protein product: CATSEALAYEQYF.

V is TRBV27 and J is TRBJ2-2; no reliable D call. The CDR3 runs to 11 residues. Germline values: CDR1 MNHEY, CDR2 SMNVEV (reference sequence). V gave up 10 bases and J gave up 0 bases, with 3 bases separating them. The CDR3 here is CATSNTGELFF. The CDR3 DNA reads as TGTGCCACCTCGAACACCGGGGAGCTGTTTTTT.

The rearrangement uses TRBV6-6 and TRBJ2-7; 12 bases fit TRBD2. This CDR3 has 15 amino acids. V trimming: 5 bases; J trimming: 3 bases; junction bases outside the gene matches: 5. Germline-derived CDR1 and CDR2 are MNHNY and SVGAGI (reference sequence). The DNA of the CDR3 is TGTGCCAGCAGTAAGACTAGCGGGAGATTCTACGAGCAGTACTTC. This sequence encodes CASSKTSGRFYEQYF.

DNA of the CDR3: TGTGCTAGTGGTTCCCTAGGAGGGGCGGTCGAGACCCAGTACTTC. Its protein is CASGSLGGAVETQYF. The genes are TRBV12-5 and TRBJ2-5, with a tentative D call TRBD2 (6 bases). Germline CDR1 reads LGHNT; CDR2 reads FRNRAP. Trimming removed 4 bases at V and 5 bases at J, with 17 bases between. This CDR3 region has 15 residues.

V usage is TRBV14 and J usage is TRBJ2-7; D not certain. Germline CDR1 reads SGHDN; CDR2 reads FVKESK. V lost 5 bases, J lost 6 bases, and 17 bases lay in between. CDR3 length: 14 amino acids. DNA for the CDR3: TGTGCCAGCAGCGACCACACCGCGGTGGGCGAGCAGTACTTC. The encoded protein is CASSDHTAVGEQYF.

A single count supports this clone. The chain has TRBV7-9 and TRBJ2-7, with D unclear. This CDR3 region has 12 residues. Germline V lookup: CDR1 SEHNR, CDR2 FQNEAQ (reference sequence). Trimming stripped 3 bases from V and 12 bases from J, with 15 bases between. The DNA for the CDR3 is TGTGCCAGCAGCTTGGGCTTAAGTATTTGGTACTTC. Protein sequence: CASSLGLSIWYF.

The chain combines TRBV6-1 with TRBJ2-2, with D perhaps TRBD2 (5 bases). V dropped 0 bases and J dropped 0 bases, with 17 bases sitting between them. The germline V gene encodes CDR1 MNHNS and CDR2 SASEGT. The CDR3 contains 19 residues. The CDR3 loop is CASSEALVEAVTNTGELFF. The CDR3, as DNA: TGTGCCAGCAGTGAAGCGCTTGTGGAGGCGGTAACGAACACCGGGGAGCTGTTTTTT.

The genes are TRBV19 and TRBJ1-5; D might be TRBD1 (5 bases). This CDR3 has 16 residues. The germline gives CDR1 LNHDA, CDR2 SQIVND (reference sequence). The germline V and J ends were trimmed by 5 bases and 7 bases, with 21 bases remaining between them. The CDR3: CASSVLGQAWGQPQHF. For the CDR3, the DNA is TGTGCCAGTAGTGTACTGGGGCAGGCCTGGGGGCAGCCCCAGCATTTT.